A selection of T cell receptor beta chains follows, all from one sample in a study of OX40 agonist ivuxolimab in advanced cancers. Profiling relied on immunoSEQ multiplex PCR, and the TCRdb table lists in-frame clones only, not all of them. The table records approximately 48,000 clones, approximately 80% of them present only once. The material was CD4+ or CD8+ T cells sorted from blood, obtained in a trial of the OX40 agonist ivuxolimab. These receptors came from an adult with an advanced solid tumor such as melanoma, head and neck, liver or kidney cancer. The CDR3 runs from the conserved cysteine through the conserved F or W. A D gene is named only where the DNA matches it firmly. Clone size appears in some rows only: once, few, many, or a class for an expanded clone.

j_call | v_call | clone_size | d_call | cdr3_aa | cdr3_nt
TRBJ1-4 | TRBV2 | NA | NA | CASKEWGAANEKLFF | TGTGCCAGCAAAGAATGGGGGGCAGCTAATGAAAAACTGTTTTTT
TRBJ2-3 | TRBV11-3 | NA | NA | CASSLRSTDTQYF | TGTGCCAGCAGCCTTCGTAGCACAGATACGCAGTATTTT
TRBJ2-7 | TRBV19 | NA | TRBD1 | CASSRGGSSYEQYF | TGTGCCAGTAGTAGAGGGGGCAGCTCCTACGAGCAGTACTTC
TRBJ1-1 | TRBV28 | NA | NA | CASRLWSGVEAFF | TGTGCCAGCAGGTTATGGAGTGGGGTTGAAGCTTTCTTT
TRBJ2-5 | TRBV10-3 | NA | TRBD2 | CAISEGAAGGSETQYF | TGTGCCATCAGTGAGGGCGCTGCGGGAGGTTCCGAGACCCAGTACTTC
TRBJ1-5 | TRBV7-6 | NA | NA | CASSLAAGGNQPQHF | TGTGCCAGCAGCTTAGCGGCCGGGGGCAATCAGCCCCAGCATTTT
TRBJ2-1 | TRBV21-1 | NA | NA | CASSKWRLAGGPRPYNEQFF | TGTGCCAGCAGCAAATGGAGACTAGCGGGGGGGCCAAGACCCTACAATGAGCAGTTCTTC
TRBJ2-7 | TRBV5-1 | NA | NA | CASSLDKAYEQYF | TGCGCCAGCAGCCTTGACAAAGCCTACGAGCAGTACTTC
TRBJ1-2 | TRBV6-5 | NA | TRBD1 | CASSYLRDSPYGYTF | TGTGCCAGCAGTTACCTAAGGGACAGCCCGTATGGCTACACCTTC
TRBJ1-1 | TRBV19 | NA | NA | CASSDYVTGYTEAFF | TGTGCCAGTAGTGATTACGTAACTGGGTACACTGAAGCTTTCTTT
TRBJ2-3 | TRBV7-3 | NA | TRBD1 | CASSPSPGQAADTQYF | TGTGCCAGCAGCCCCTCACCGGGACAGGCGGCAGATACGCAGTATTTT
TRBJ2-3 | TRBV6-5 | NA | TRBD2 | CASRELAGADTQYF | TGTGCCAGCAGAGAATTAGCGGGGGCAGATACGCAGTATTTT
TRBJ1-2 | TRBV5-1 | NA | NA | CASSLDRGASYGYTF | TGCGCCAGCAGCTTGGACCGTGGCGCCTCCTATGGCTACACCTTC
TRBJ2-5 | TRBV18 | NA | NA | CASSPQETQYF | TGTGCCAGCTCACCCCAAGAGACCCAGTACTTC
TRBJ1-2 | TRBV7-9 | NA | NA | CASSRGGVGYTF | TGTGCCAGCAGCCGAGGAGGGGTCGGCTACACCTTC
TRBJ2-2 | TRBV11-2 | NA | NA | CASYPGMGTGELFF | TGTGCCAGCTATCCAGGGATGGGGACCGGGGAGCTGTTTTTT
TRBJ1-5 | TRBV5-4 | NA | NA | CASSAGWGNQPQHF | TGTGCCAGCAGCGCCGGATGGGGCAATCAGCCCCAGCATTTT
TRBJ2-2 | TRBV7-2 | NA | NA | CASSLLLTGELFF | TGTGCCAGCAGCTTATTGCTTACCGGGGAGCTGTTTTTT
TRBJ2-1 | TRBV28 | NA | NA | CASSFIAWGGNEQFF | TGTGCCAGCAGTTTCATCGCGTGGGGCGGCAATGAGCAGTTCTTC
TRBJ2-3 | TRBV5-4 | once | NA | CASSPSTDTQYF | TGTGCCAGCAGCCCTAGCACAGATACGCAGTATTTT
TRBJ2-1 | TRBV4-1 | NA | TRBD1 | CASSQYRDRVPNEQFF | TGCGCCAGCAGCCAGTACCGGGACAGGGTCCCCAATGAGCAGTTCTTC
TRBJ2-7 | TRBV5-1 | NA | NA | CASSQAGSYEQYF | TGCGCCAGCAGCCAGGCGGGCTCCTACGAGCAGTACTTC
TRBJ2-5 | TRBV25-1 | NA | NA | CASSEPQETQYF | TGTGCCAGCAGTGAACCTCAAGAGACCCAGTACTTC
TRBJ2-1 | TRBV7-7 | NA | NA | CASSPGSSLTYNEQFF | TGTGCCAGCAGCCCCGGGAGCAGCCTTACCTACAATGAGCAGTTCTTC
TRBJ2-7 | TRBV14 | few | NA | CASSKGFREQYF | TGTGCCAGCAGCAAGGGGTTCCGCGAGCAGTACTTC
TRBJ2-1 | TRBV9 | few | NA | CASSAEAGAREQFF | TGTGCCAGCAGCGCTGAGGCGGGGGCACGGGAGCAGTTCTTC
TRBJ1-2 | TRBV2 | NA | NA | CASSDIAQDGYTF | TGTGCCAGCAGTGACATAGCCCAGGATGGCTACACCTTC
TRBJ2-4 | TRBV5-1 | NA | NA | CASSLVNIQYF | TGCGCCAGCAGCTTGGTAAACATTCAGTACTTC
TRBJ1-2 | TRBV9 | NA | NA | CASSVGGTSVYGYTF | TGTGCCAGCAGCGTAGGTGGGACATCCGTCTATGGCTACACCTTC
TRBJ2-1 | TRBV5-6 | NA | NA | CASTTGGPSSYNEQFF | TGTGCCAGCACCACGGGCGGGCCCAGCTCCTACAATGAGCAGTTCTTC
TRBJ2-1 | TRBV10-1 | NA | TRBD1 | CASSEVGTQGAEQFF | TGCGCCAGCAGTGAGGTGGGGACTCAGGGGGCTGAGCAGTTCTTC
TRBJ2-3 | TRBV5-1 | NA | TRBD2 | CASSPGLAGNPLF | TGCGCCAGCAGCCCGGGACTAGCGGGAAATCCCCTTTTT
TRBJ2-7 | TRBV28 | NA | NA | CASSSPSTSEQYF | TGTGCCAGCAGTTCTCCATCGACTAGCGAGCAGTACTTC
TRBJ2-7 | TRBV10-3 | once | TRBD1 | CAISGRTGGSSYEQYF | TGTGCCATCAGTGGGCGGACAGGGGGCAGCTCCTACGAGCAGTACTTC
TRBJ2-2 | TRBV7-9 | NA | NA | CASSYYRAGELFF | TGTGCCAGCAGTTACTACAGGGCGGGGGAGCTGTTTTTT
TRBJ2-7 | TRBV5-8 | NA | TRBD1 | CASSFPGTANEQYF | TGTGCCAGCAGCTTCCCCGGGACAGCTAACGAGCAGTACTTC
TRBJ2-7 | TRBV29-1 | NA | NA | CSVENPTGISYEQYF | TGCAGCGTTGAAAATCCGACAGGAATCTCCTACGAGCAGTACTTC
TRBJ2-1 | TRBV19 | once | NA | CASSITGINEQFF | TGTGCCAGTAGTATCACAGGGATCAATGAGCAGTTCTTC
TRBJ2-1 | TRBV6-4 | once | TRBD1 | CASSQDRVGNEQFF | TGTGCCAGCAGTCAGGACAGGGTCGGAAATGAGCAGTTCTTC
TRBJ2-3 | TRBV4-1 | NA | TRBD2 | CASSQAGLVLSQYTQYF | TGCGCCAGCAGCCAAGCCGGACTAGTCCTATCACAATATACGCAGTATTTT
TRBJ2-1 | TRBV7-2 | NA | NA | CASSPGYNEQFF | TGTGCCAGCAGCCCAGGGTATAATGAGCAGTTCTTC
TRBJ2-3 | TRBV10-3 | NA | NA | CAITTQGLDTQYF | TGTGCCATCACTACACAGGGCTTGGATACGCAGTATTTT
TRBJ2-3 | TRBV7-9 | NA | NA | CASSLEANTDTQYF | TGTGCCAGCAGCTTAGAGGCGAACACAGATACGCAGTATTTT
TRBJ1-4 | TRBV4-2 | NA | TRBD1 | CASRRQGDNEKLFF | TGTGCCAGCAGGCGACAGGGCGATAATGAAAAACTGTTTTTT
TRBJ2-1 | TRBV4-2 | NA | NA | CASSQTPRVYKRNEQFF | TGTGCCAGCAGCCAAACTCCTAGGGTTTATAAGAGGAATGAGCAGTTCTTC
TRBJ2-7 | TRBV5-8 | NA | TRBD2 | CASITSGSSYEQYF | TGTGCCAGCATCACTAGCGGGAGCTCCTACGAGCAGTACTTC
TRBJ1-6 | TRBV7-2 | NA | NA | CASSLLRTSDNSPLHF | TGTGCCAGCAGCTTACTTCGGACAAGCGATAATTCACCCCTCCACTTT